This T cell receptor beta chain was obtained from a study of blood T cell repertoires in COVID-19. Sequencing was performed with immunoSEQ multiplex PCR; in TCRdb, only in-frame clones are kept and a portion is missing. The sample records tens of thousands of clones, 89% being singletons. The sequenced sample consisted of peripheral blood. The receptor's source is a man aged 50 or older with acute or convalescent COVID-19.

The CDR3 DNA reads TGTGCCAGCAGCTCGACCCTTAGCGGACCGAGCACAGATACGCAGTATTTT. Protein sequence: CASSSTLSGPSTDTQYF. The chain is built from TRBV5-5 and TRBJ2-3; TRBD2 might be the D (6 bases). V was shortened by 3 bases and J by 0 bases, with 17 bases between the two germline ends. This CDR3 is 17 amino acids long. Germline values: CDR1 SGHKS, CDR2 YYEKEE (reference sequence).